This entry features one T cell receptor beta chain sequence. In the original workflow: From ImmunoSEQ came sequences covering only the junction and carrying no quality scores, so filtering differed. Clones were sequenced by immunoSEQ multiplex PCR, and TCRdb holds only the in-frame ones, with some missing. V and J calls and clone size are as listed in that table; D and trimming were resolved from the DNA. The sample has a few hundred thousand clones, around 96% seen once. The CDR3 loop spans 15 amino acids. The germline V gene has CDR1 MNHEY and CDR2 SVGAGI. V shed 5 bases and J shed 3 bases, with 15 bases lying between them. The data stem from a study of shared clonotypes between healthy human individuals.

This sequence joins TRBV6-5 and TRBJ2-3; D tentatively fits TRBD1 or TRBD2 (8 bases each). The clonotype originates from a man aged 30-40 years in good health. Sequencing was carried out using memory CD8+ T cells sorted from blood. As to subset: CD45RO+ cells pooled with CCR7-negative TemRA cells. The CDR3 sequence is CASSQGAGGTDTQYF. For the CDR3, the DNA is TGTGCCAGCAGTCAGGGGGCGGGAGGAACAGATACGCAGTATTTT.